This T cell receptor beta chain appears in the sequencing data of a study of blood T cell repertoires in COVID-19. Across the whole study: In each case, the material was cDNA or gDNA derived from T cells, B-cell-depleted T cells, or PBMCs.

Researchers sorted participants into cohorts using their self-reported clinical history. This CDR3 is built from 15 residues. With 2 bases clipped from V and 2 bases from J, the junction kept 3 bases outside the gene matches. Germline assignment: CDR1 LNHDA and CDR2 SQIVND (reference sequence). TCRdb's table, derived via immunoSEQ multiplex PCR, lists solely in-frame clones and lacks some. The sample lists hundreds of thousands of clones; around 84% were seen once. The sequence came from a middle-aged woman with acute COVID-19. Sequencing was done on a sample of PBMCs or T cells enriched from blood (not recorded which). J is TRBJ2-7 and V is TRBV19; 10 bases align to TRBD1. In DNA, the CDR3 is TGTGCCAGTAGTATAACCGGGACAGGGGCCTACGAGCAGTACTTC. Protein product: CASSITGTGAYEQYF.